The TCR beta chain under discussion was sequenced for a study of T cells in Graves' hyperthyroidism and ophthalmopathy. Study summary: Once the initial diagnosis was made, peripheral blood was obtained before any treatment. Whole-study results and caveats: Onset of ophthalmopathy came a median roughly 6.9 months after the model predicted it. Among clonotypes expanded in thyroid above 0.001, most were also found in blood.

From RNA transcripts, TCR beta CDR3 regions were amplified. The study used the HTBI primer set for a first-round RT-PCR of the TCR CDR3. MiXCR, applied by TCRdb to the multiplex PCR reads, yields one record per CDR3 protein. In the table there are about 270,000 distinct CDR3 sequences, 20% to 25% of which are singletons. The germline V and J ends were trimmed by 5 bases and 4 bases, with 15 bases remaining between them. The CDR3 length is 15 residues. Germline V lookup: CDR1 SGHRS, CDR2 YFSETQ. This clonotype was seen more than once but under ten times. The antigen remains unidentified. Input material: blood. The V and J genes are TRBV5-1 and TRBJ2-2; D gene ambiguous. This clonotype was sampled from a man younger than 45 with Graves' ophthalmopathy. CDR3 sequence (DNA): TGCGCCAGCAGGCCTACCCAAACTCCCACCGGGGAGCTGTTTTTT. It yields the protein CASRPTQTPTGELFF. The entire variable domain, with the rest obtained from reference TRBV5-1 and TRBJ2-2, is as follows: KAGVTQTPRYLIKTRGQQVTLSCSPISGHRSVSWYQQTPGQGLQFLFEYFSETQRNKGNFPGRFSGRQFSNSRSEMNVSTLELGDSALYLCASRPTQTPTGELFFGEGSRLTVL.